The next 29 T cell receptor beta chains were all read from a single sample in a study of identical twins. TCRdb re-called the 5' RACE reads with MiXCR, one entry per CDR3 protein. The sample holds approximately 1.8 million distinct CDR3 sequences, under 35% seen once. Sequencing was done on a sample of cord blood. These receptors were collected from a newborn girl in good health.

This clonotype was observed a handful of times. The rearrangement links TRBV7-2 to TRBJ2-5; 9 positions agree with TRBD1. Germline V CDR1 and CDR2: SGHTA, FQGNSA. The CDR3 is 14 amino acids. Trimming took 5 bases from V and 5 from J; bases not matched to a gene: 6. In nucleotides, the CDR3 is TGTGCCAGCAGCCTACAGGGGGCGGAGGAGACCCAGTACTTC. Translation gives CASSLQGAEETQYF.

This clonotype showed up just a few times. The rearrangement joins TRBV5-5 to TRBJ2-5; D not certain. The CDR3 totals 12 residues. V lost 6 bases and J 4 bases, leaving 10 bases between the germline ends. Germline V gene lookup returns CDR1 SGHKS and CDR2 YYEKEE (reference sequence). In DNA, the CDR3 is TGTGCCAGCATATCGGGTGGAGAGACCCAGTACTTC. Translated, it gives CASISGGETQYF.

This clonotype has only a few counts. The genes are TRBV2 and TRBJ2-5; 7 bases agree with TRBD1. This CDR3 comprises 12 residues. CDR1 is SNHLY, CDR2 FYNNEI, per germline. V trimming: 10 bases; J trimming: 4 bases; junction bases outside the gene matches: 6. The CDR3 nucleotides are TGTGCCACCACTAGACAGGGAGAGACCCAGTACTTC. The encoded protein is CATTRQGETQYF.

The rearrangement uses TRBV3-1 and TRBJ1-1, with D possibly TRBD1 on 5 matching bases. The germline V gene encodes CDR1 LGHDT and CDR2 YNNKEL (reference sequence). The CDR3 totals 16 residues. V was shortened by 0 bases and J by 1 base, with 12 bases between the two germline ends. The CDR3 protein is CASSQDWGSTNTEAFF. CDR3 nucleotide sequence: TGTGCCAGCAGCCAAGATTGGGGGTCTACGAACACTGAAGCTTTCTTT.

The chain carries TRBV12-3 or TRBV12-4 and TRBJ2-1, with 11 bases identical to TRBD2. Matching the DNA end better, TRBJ2-7 makes the J call doubtful. This CDR3 is 18 amino acids long. Here the CDR3 DNA reads TGTGCCAGCACTTCAAGGCTAGCGGGAGGTTGGGCCTACAATGAGCAGTACTTC. Amino acids: CASTSRLAGGWAYNEQYF.

This chain joins TRBV29-1 and TRBJ2-4; a weak D match, TRBD1 (6 bases). CDR3 size: 16 residues. Trimming removed 4 bases at V and 15 bases at J, with 31 bases between. Germline-derived CDR1 and CDR2 are SQVTM and ANQGSEA. The CDR3 protein is CSVVGSRGHASDERYF. The CDR3 nucleotides are TGCAGCGTTGTCGGAAGTAGGGGACACGCTTCTGACGAGCGGTACTTC.

The chain joins TRBV20-1 to TRBJ2-1; D may be TRBD2 (6 bases). CDR1 and CDR2 (germline): DFQATT, SNEGSKA (reference sequence). V shed 1 base and J shed 3 bases, with 19 bases lying between them. The CDR3 contains 17 residues. Here the CDR3 reads CSARGGTETRHYNEQFF. CDR3 DNA: TGCAGTGCTAGAGGGGGCACGGAGACTAGACACTACAATGAGCAGTTCTTC.

The J gene is TRBJ2-4, the V gene TRBV5-1; D might be TRBD1 (5 bases). Looked up from germline, CDR1 is SGHRS and CDR2 is YFSETQ. The V end lost 0 bases, the J end lost 3 bases, and 13 bases lay between the germline ends. The CDR3 sequence is 16 residues long. CDR3 DNA: TGCGCCAGCAGCTTGGTGGTGGGGCAGGGCAAAAACATTCAGTACTTC. Residues: CASSLVVGQGKNIQYF.

This clonotype was seen once. The chain links TRBV9 to TRBJ1-2, with D perhaps TRBD1 (5 bases). V lost 4 bases, J lost 2 bases, and 15 bases lay in between. There are 15 residues in the CDR3. CDR1 and CDR2 (germline): SGDLS, YYNGEE. CDR3 protein: CASSLTPGPNYGYTF. The CDR3 DNA sequence: TGTGCCAGCAGCCTAACTCCGGGACCCAACTATGGCTACACCTTC.

Only a few counts were recorded for this clonotype. This chain joins TRBV9 and TRBJ2-3; maybe TRBD1 (6 bases). This CDR3 has 15 amino acids. CDR1 is SGDLS, CDR2 YYNGEE, per germline. Trimming shortened V by 4 bases and J by 1 base, and 13 bases separated the two germline ends. The CDR3 region has the DNA TGTGCCAGCAGCCGTACGGCAGGGGGCACAGATACGCAGTATTTT. Protein sequence: CASSRTAGGTDTQYF.

The chain recombines TRBV21-1 with TRBJ2-5; TRBD1 is the table's D call and was not checked against the DNA. TRBV21-1 corresponds to a pseudogene. The CDR3 is 14 amino acids. CDR3 nucleotides: TGTGCCAGCAACCAACAGGGGGAAAAGGGGACCCAGTACTTC. Its translation is CASNQQGEKGTQYF.

This clonotype was found a few times. The genes are TRBV7-6 and TRBJ2-3, with 8 bases matching TRBD1. V trimming: 4 bases; J trimming: 2 bases; junction bases outside the gene matches: 5. Germline CDR1 SGHVS, CDR2 FNYEAQ. The CDR3 contains 15 residues. This chain's CDR3 is CASSYGTGVTDTQYF. The CDR3 DNA is TGTGCCAGCAGCTACGGGACAGGAGTCACAGATACGCAGTATTTT. Supplemented by reference TRBV7-6 and TRBJ2-3, the full variable domain reads GAGVSQSPRYKVTKRGQDVALRCDPISGHVSLYWYRQALGQGPEFLTYFNYEAQQDKSGLPNDRFSAERPEGSISTLTIQRTEQRDSAMYRCASSYGTGVTDTQYFGPGTRLTVL.

This clonotype showed up just a few times. This chain uses TRBV20-1 with TRBJ1-1; no clear D. Trimming pared 5 bases from V and 0 bases from J, leaving 7 bases between. Germline values: CDR1 DFQATT, CDR2 SNEGSKA (reference sequence). The CDR3 spans 12 residues. The CDR3 sequence: CSAAYLNTEAFF. CDR3 bases: TGCAGTGCTGCCTACCTGAACACTGAAGCTTTCTTT.

This clonotype was observed a few times. The rearrangement uses TRBV11-1 and TRBJ1-5, with a possible D match to TRBD1 (6 bases). V lost 4 bases to trimming and J lost 5 bases, with 9 bases between them. The CDR3 covers 13 residues. The V gene's germline CDR1 is SGHAT and CDR2 FQDESV (reference sequence). Written as DNA, the CDR3 is TGTGCCAGCAGCTGGGACATTGATCAGCCCCAGCATTTT. Translating gives CASSWDIDQPQHF.

This clonotype was found a few times. This chain uses TRBV5-1 with TRBJ2-7; D is unresolved. CDR1 and CDR2 (germline): SGHRS, YFSETQ. V lost 0 bases to trimming and J lost 3 bases, with 10 bases between them. The length of the CDR3 is 14 residues. The CDR3, as DNA: TGCGCCAGCAGCTTGGCAGGAATGGGCTACGAGCAGTACTTC. Its translation is CASSLAGMGYEQYF.

This clonotype was detected a few times. V gene TRBV9 combines with J gene TRBJ1-2, with unresolved D. The V end lost 3 bases, the J end lost 2 bases, and 17 bases lay between the germline ends. The CDR3 contains 16 residues. Germline-derived CDR1 and CDR2 are SGDLS and YYNGEE. CDR3 region: CASSADLGPSNYGYTF. DNA for the CDR3: TGTGCCAGCAGCGCCGATCTAGGTCCGAGCAACTATGGCTACACCTTC.

The chain employs TRBV20-1 and TRBJ2-3, with 9 nucleotides matching TRBD2. The CDR3 runs to 16 residues. Germline loops: CDR1 DFQATT, CDR2 SNEGSKA (reference sequence). Trimming at V came to 6 bases and at J to 0 bases, leaving 10 bases not matched to a gene. The CDR3 DNA sequence: TGCAGTGCCGCTCGATTAGCGGGGGCTAGCACAGATACGCAGTATTTT. As protein: CSAARLAGASTDTQYF.

A few counts support this clonotype. The chain recombines TRBV20-1 with TRBJ2-7; 7 bases agree with TRBD1. CDR3 length equals 14 residues. Per germline, CDR1 DFQATT and CDR2 SNEGSKA (reference sequence). V was clipped by 2 bases and J by 0 bases; unmatched bases: 4. The CDR3: CSARPGGLSYEQYF. The CDR3 DNA reads as TGCAGTGCTAGACCAGGGGGTCTCTCCTACGAGCAGTACTTC.

This clonotype occurred a few times. The chain combines TRBV20-1 with TRBJ2-7; D is undetermined. V shed 3 bases and J shed 5 bases, with 8 bases lying between them. The CDR3 is 11 amino acids. Germline V lookup: CDR1 DFQATT, CDR2 SNEGSKA (reference sequence). CDR3 nucleotides: TGCAGTGCTAGCCCGTTACACGAGCAGTACTTC. It translates to CSASPLHEQYF.

There are a few counts of this clonotype. The chain carries TRBV20-1 and TRBJ2-3; 14 bases agree with TRBD2. Germline CDR1 and CDR2: DFQATT and SNEGSKA (reference sequence). V lost 1 base and J lost 0; bases outside the gene matches: 12. The CDR3 is made up of 20 amino acids. The CDR3 loop reads CSARATTGTSGRGSTDTQYF. DNA for the CDR3: TGCAGTGCTAGAGCCACTACCGGGACTAGCGGGAGAGGGAGCACAGATACGCAGTATTTT.

The chain couples TRBV16 to TRBJ1-1, with D uncertain. This CDR3 has 13 amino acids. Deletions cut 10 bases from V and 3 bases from J, with 15 bases between. CDR1 and CDR2 (germline): KGHSY, FQNENV. The CDR3 protein is CATRPGGHTEAFF. The CDR3, as DNA: TGTGCCACCAGACCCGGAGGTCACACTGAAGCTTTCTTT.

This chain uses TRBV20-1 with TRBJ1-6, with D maybe TRBD1 (5 bases). The CDR3 loop spans 13 amino acids. Germline-derived CDR1 and CDR2 are DFQATT and SNEGSKA (reference sequence). The V gene lost 3 bases and the J gene lost 10 bases, with 13 bases spanning the gap. The CDR3 protein is CSASWGRDSPLHF. The CDR3 bases are TGCAGTGCTAGTTGGGGCCGAGACTCACCCCTCCACTTT.

This clonotype was seen only a few times. V gene TRBV5-1 combines with J gene TRBJ2-5; D is possibly TRBD2 (5 bases). This CDR3 has 14 amino acids. Germline CDR1 SGHRS, CDR2 YFSETQ. Trimming cost V 1 base and J 7 bases, with 14 bases left between them. CDR3 coding DNA: TGCGCCAGCAGCTTGTACGGGCGGCGGGTGACCCAGTACTTC. Residues: CASSLYGRRVTQYF.

This clonotype was seen a handful of times. The chain uses TRBV3-1 and TRBJ2-1; D is ambiguous. Germline V gives CDR1 LGHDT, CDR2 YNNKEL (reference sequence). Trimming removed 0 bases at V and 7 bases at J, with 19 bases between. This CDR3 region has 17 residues. This chain's CDR3 is CASSQDRSRTAFNEQFF. Here the CDR3 DNA reads TGTGCCAGCAGCCAAGATAGGTCGAGGACCGCCTTTAATGAGCAGTTCTTC.

Turning to this clonotype: One end of the junction is discordant with germline, which a read error may explain. The V and J genes are TRBV7-6 and TRBJ1-4, with 11 bases that match TRBD1. This CDR3 spans 16 amino acids. CDR1 is SGHVS, CDR2 FNYEAQ, per germline. This chain's CDR3 is CASRAGTGGSNEKPFF. CDR3 DNA: TGTGCCAGCAGGGCCGGGACAGGGGGTTCGAATGAAAAACCGTTTTTT.

This clonotype appeared a few times. This chain connects TRBV5-4 to TRBJ2-5; D is uncertain. Deletions cut 7 bases from V and 7 bases from J, with 23 bases between. Germline V lookup: CDR1 SGHNT, CDR2 YYREEE (reference sequence). This CDR3 has 15 amino acids. CDR3 protein: CASSPGQLRGSTQYF. The CDR3 nucleotides read TGTGCCAGCTCACCGGGCCAACTTCGAGGATCGACCCAGTACTTC. Full variable domain (missing parts from reference TRBV5-4 and TRBJ2-5): ETGVTQSPTHLIKTRGQQVTLRCSSQSGHNTVSWYQQALGQGPQFIFQYYREEENGRGNFPPRFSGLQFPNYSSELNVNALELDDSALYLCASSPGQLRGSTQYFGPGTRLLVL.

The chain combines TRBV10-3 with TRBJ1-1; 7 bases fit TRBD1. V lost 6 bases, J lost 8 bases, and 12 bases stayed unmatched. The CDR3 extends over 14 amino acids. Germline-derived CDR1 and CDR2 are ENHRY and SYGVKD. CDR3 bases: TGTGCCATCAGGGGGCCCCGACAGGGAGTAGAAGCTTTCTTT. Amino acid sequence: CAIRGPRQGVEAFF.

The chain uses TRBV27 and TRBJ1-2; TRBD1 is a possible D gene (6 bases). The germline CDR1 and CDR2 sequences are MNHEY and SMNVEV (reference sequence). V was shortened by 3 bases and J by 3 bases, with 14 bases between the two germline ends. The CDR3 runs to 15 residues. The CDR3 DNA sequence: TGTGCCAGCAGTTTTCTCCGGGGGCACTACTATGGCTACACCTTC. It encodes CASSFLRGHYYGYTF.

This clonotype was seen a few times. The gene calls are TRBV7-2 and TRBJ2-4, with a possible D match to TRBD2 (5 bases). The CDR3 runs to 16 residues. The ends were cut back, 5 bases at V and 0 bases at J, with 14 bases in the middle. From germline, CDR1 is SGHTA and CDR2 FQGNSA. The CDR3 coding sequence is TGTGCCAGCAGCAACCCGACTAAAATAGCCAAAAACATTCAGTACTTC. Translated: CASSNPTKIAKNIQYF.